Sequencing of this T cell receptor (beta chain) was carried out in a study of blood T cell repertoires in COVID-19 (dated by TCRdb to about 2020). Regarding the complete study: Collaborator samples came from the United States, Italy and Spain and covered acute and convalescent phases of COVID-19. Nearly every sample came with metadata listing a de-identified subject ID, COVID-19 status, age in years and sex. Where available, HLA class I and class II types were obtained from metadata supplied by the sample provider rather than from assay-based typing. The repertoires were released in a freely available public database intended as a resource for research on the immune response to SARS-CoV-2. The prospective study material was composed of cDNA or gDNA derived from T cells, B-cell-depleted T cells, or PBMCs. Samples came from the ongoing ImmuneRACE study (first 160 participants) plus 1,254 subjects from 6 global collaborators. Deeply sampled blood TCRbeta repertoires from subjects exposed to, actively infected with, or recovered from COVID-19 were included in the dataset.

Overall results and qualifications from the work: How much clinical and demographic metadata was included differed by source and by participant, and the metadata was provided uncurated.

Of note for this clone: What antigen it recognizes has not been identified. No much larger clonotype is one base removed from it; base qualities were not supplied. This sample also contains other DNA sequences that code for the same CDR3.

In Seattle, one collaborating source enrolled patients while the infection was active and tracked those patients longitudinally over the course of disease. Whole blood was collected in K2EDTA tubes by collaborating institutions according to the institutions' own protocols. For TCRbeta analysis, collaborator samples were shipped as frozen whole blood, as isolated PBMCs, or as DNA extracted from either sample type. In the germline V gene, CDR1 corresponds to SGHRS and CDR2 to YFSETQ. Trimming removed 0 bases from V and 1 base from J, leaving 5 bases between the germline ends. The CDR3 starts with the cysteine, ends with the phenylalanine, and has 13 residues. Kept here is only the CDR3 DNA, which spans 39 bases and is read in frame from base 1. The immunoSEQ Assay, a bias-controlled multiplex PCR, was used to amplify TCRbeta CDR3 regions from genomic DNA. The original pipeline was this. The number of nucleated cells in each sample was estimated by amplification of reference gene primers within the assay. Sequence reads were collapsed and filtered to measure the absolute abundance of every unique TCRbeta CDR3 rearrangement. For each sample, productive Simpson clonality was calculated as the square root of Simpson's diversity index across productive rearrangements. TCRdb took over this immuneACCESS table, retaining in-frame rearrangements with V and J assigned. Such tables are incomplete; in checked studies, under half of the missing clones stem from an unresolved V gene, and the remainder is unexplained. The V and J calls and clone size come from that table; D and trimming were worked out from the DNA. This sample has approximately 500,000 clones in its table, and about 89% of those were observed once. In total, the top ten clones hold around 7.8% of the sample.

Specimen: peripheral blood. This sequence uses TRBV5-1 and TRBJ2-7; the D gene is not confidently resolved. This TCR came from a woman aged 50 to 60 with COVID-19, enrolled during active disease. The CDR3 reads CASSLGSSYEQYF. The sequenced DNA: TGCGCCAGCAGCTTGGGCAGTTCCTACGAGCAGTACTTC. Extended through the reference TRBV5-1 and TRBJ2-7 proteins, this CDR3 yields the full variable domain: KAGVTQTPRYLIKTRGQQVTLSCSPISGHRSVSWYQQTPGQGLQFLFEYFSETQRNKGNFPGRFSGRQFSNSRSEMNVSTLELGDSALYLCASSLGSSYEQYFGPGTRLTVT.